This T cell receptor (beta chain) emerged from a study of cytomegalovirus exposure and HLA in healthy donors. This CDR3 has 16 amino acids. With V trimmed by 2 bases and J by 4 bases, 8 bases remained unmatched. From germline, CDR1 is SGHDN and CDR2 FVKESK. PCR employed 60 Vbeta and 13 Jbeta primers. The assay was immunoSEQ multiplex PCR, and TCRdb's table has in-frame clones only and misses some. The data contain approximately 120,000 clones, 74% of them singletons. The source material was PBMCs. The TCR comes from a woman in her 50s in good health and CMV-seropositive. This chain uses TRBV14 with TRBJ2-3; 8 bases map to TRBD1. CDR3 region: CASSQRDRGLADTQYF. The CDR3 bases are TGTGCCAGCAGCCAACGCGACAGGGGTCTCGCAGATACGCAGTATTTT. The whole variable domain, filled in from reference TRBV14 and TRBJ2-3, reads EAGVTQFPSHSVIEKGQTVTLRCDPISGHDNLYWYRRVMGKEIKFLLHFVKESKQDESGMPNNRFLAERTGGTYSTLKVQPAELEDSGVYFCASSQRDRGLADTQYFGPGTRLTVL.